This is a list of T cell receptor beta chains from one sample in a study of cytomegalovirus exposure and HLA in healthy donors. Profiled with immunoSEQ multiplex PCR; TCRdb holds only in-frame clones, not every one. This table has around 240,000 clones, 82% appearing once. The sequenced sample consisted of PBMCs. These receptors came from a middle-aged woman in good health and CMV-seropositive. Both conserved end residues are trimmed from each CDR3. Clone size is not always given. Where it is, it says once, few, many or a class for expanded clones.

v_call,j_call,clone_size,cdr3_aa
TRBV5-6,TRBJ1-4,-,ASSLSGTRNEKLF
TRBV5-4,TRBJ2-7,few,ASSSMGGQGAYEQY
TRBV10-3,TRBJ2-1,-,AISENRNSYNEQF
TRBV7-9,TRBJ2-1,-,ASTPTSGDYNEQF
TRBV5-1,TRBJ2-1,few,ASRRGAGGPLLDEQF
TRBV6-5,TRBJ1-5,-,ASSYAGNNQPQH
TRBV7-2,TRBJ2-5,-,ASSLAQGDRVGQTQY
TRBV15,TRBJ2-7,-,ATSRPSGSSYEQY
TRBV10-3,TRBJ1-1,-,AISERGLNTEAF
TRBV29-1,TRBJ1-2,-,SAGDFKGLGYGYT
TRBV9,TRBJ2-1,once,ASTGGGSNLYNEQF
TRBV9,TRBJ1-1,-,ASSAGQGSGNTEAF
TRBV2,TRBJ1-1,-,ASSELSPGIAEAF
TRBV2,TRBJ2-3,-,ASSGRTGETDTQY
TRBV7-2,TRBJ2-6,-,ASNSGGANVLT
TRBV29-1,TRBJ2-7,-,SVEGTGYEQY
TRBV7-2,TRBJ1-1,-,ASSFGQMNTEAF
TRBV5-1,TRBJ1-5,-,ASSLPGNQPQH
TRBV25-1,TRBJ2-6,-,ASSEYGVSGANVLT
TRBV11-1,TRBJ1-6,-,ASSPRGGGSPLH
TRBV6-5,TRBJ1-2,-,ASSTQGGRGDDYT
TRBV4-3,TRBJ2-2,-,ASSQPGLAGPSTGELF
TRBV2,TRBJ1-1,-,ASNTMNTEAF
TRBV7-9,TRBJ1-4,-,ASSPGRYEKLF
TRBV6-7,TRBJ2-2,-,ASSYASSGRFTGELF
TRBV7-3,TRBJ2-1,-,ASSLGGTGVYNEQF
TRBV5-6,TRBJ2-5,-,ASSLWLAGGPLGAQY
TRBV4-2,TRBJ1-2,-,ASSQELGGQGGKT
TRBV10-1,TRBJ2-7,-,ASSESGRAREQY